This entry lists 27 T cell receptor beta chains sequenced from one sample in a study of cytomegalovirus exposure and HLA in healthy donors. The PCR used 60 Vbeta and 13 Jbeta primers. Profiled with immunoSEQ multiplex PCR; TCRdb holds only in-frame clones, not every one. The top ten clones hold less than 3.5% of a sample with 150,000 or so clones, 65% to 75% of them seen once. Sequencing was done on a sample of PBMCs. The receptors were sampled from a man in his late teens or twenties in good health and CMV-seronegative.

This clone was seen more than once but under ten times. In DNA form, the CDR3 reads TGCGCCAGCAGCCAAACTCCGAGCGGCACAGATACGCAGTATTTT. It codes for CASSQTPSGTDTQYF. V gene TRBV4-1 combines with J gene TRBJ2-3; D remains ambiguous. Germline V lookup: CDR1 MGHRA, CDR2 YSYEKL. V gave up 2 bases and J gave up 1 base, with 10 bases separating them. The CDR3 is made up of 15 amino acids.

This clone was seen a single time. The chain joins TRBV6-6 to TRBJ2-3; D is possibly TRBD1 (5 bases). Trimming shortened V by 6 bases and J by 11 bases, and 18 bases separated the two germline ends. Germline V gives CDR1 MNHNY, CDR2 SVGAGI (reference sequence). This CDR3 is 13 amino acids long. CDR3 DNA sequence: TGTGCCAGCAGCCGAGACAGTCCCCGGAGGCAGTATTTT. Protein product: CASSRDSPRRQYF.

This clone was counted between two and nine times. The chain combines TRBV2 with TRBJ1-4; no definite D call. The CDR3 is made up of 14 amino acids. The V gene's germline CDR1 is SNHLY and CDR2 FYNNEI. V gave up 1 base and J gave up 7 bases, with 10 bases separating them. The CDR3 DNA reads TGTGCCAGCAGTGAAGGCAGGTTGGGTGAAAAACTGTTTTTT. It codes for CASSEGRLGEKLFF. Supplemented by reference TRBV2 and TRBJ1-4, the full variable domain reads EPEVTQTPSHQVTQMGQEVILRCVPISNHLYFYWYRQILGQKVEFLVSFYNNEISEKSEIFDDQFSVERPDGSNFTLKIRSTKLEDSAMYFCASSEGRLGEKLFFGSGTQLSVL.

The V gene is TRBV6-5, the J gene TRBJ1-4; unclear D gene. Germline CDR1 is MNHEY and CDR2 is SVGAGI. The CDR3 is 15 amino acids. V shed 5 bases and J shed 5 bases, with 15 bases lying between them. CDR3 protein: CASSAGRDTNEKLFF. Written as DNA, the CDR3 is TGTGCCAGCAGTGCGGGTAGGGATACGAATGAAAAACTGTTTTTT.

This clone was picked up a small number of times. J is TRBJ2-7 and V is TRBV5-6, with D perhaps matching TRBD2 (6 bases). This CDR3 has 15 amino acids. Trimming removed 5 bases from V and 2 bases from J, with 17 bases in between. The germline gives CDR1 SGHDT, CDR2 YYEEEE. CDR3 residues: CASRGRAGRTYEQYV. The CDR3 nucleotides are TGTGCCAGCAGGGGGCGGGCAGGGAGGACCTACGAGCAGTACGTC.

This chain joins TRBV14 and TRBJ1-2; a possible D gene is TRBD1 (5 bases). The V gene's germline CDR1 is SGHDN and CDR2 FVKESK. The CDR3 spans 13 residues. The V end lost 1 base, the J end lost 8 bases, and 11 bases lay between the germline ends. The CDR3 here is CASSQARAGGYTF. The DNA of the CDR3 is TGTGCCAGCAGCCAAGCCAGGGCCGGAGGCTACACCTTC.

The chain links TRBV5-6 to TRBJ1-2, with D maybe TRBD1 (5 bases). Germline values: CDR1 SGHDT, CDR2 YYEEEE. The CDR3 loop spans 12 amino acids. Between the trimmed V and J ends, which lost 4 bases and 3 bases, there was a span of 7 bases. The CDR3 sequence is CASSAGDYGYTF. The CDR3 DNA reads as TGTGCCAGCAGCGCGGGGGACTATGGCTACACCTTC.

This clone was seen a single time. The J gene is TRBJ2-7, the V gene TRBV18; 7 nucleotides agree with TRBD1. CDR1 and CDR2 (germline): KGHSH, LQKENI. The CDR3 extends over 16 amino acids. V was clipped by 6 bases and J by 0 bases; unmatched bases: 11. CDR3 in amino acids: CASSLRTGASSYEQYF. Written as DNA, the CDR3 is TGTGCCAGCTCGCTTCGCACAGGGGCTAGCTCCTACGAGCAGTACTTC.

The chain carries TRBV19 and TRBJ1-5; no clear D gene. This CDR3 spans 12 amino acids. Germline CDR1 LNHDA, CDR2 SQIVND (reference sequence). V lost 7 bases, J lost 7 bases, and 11 bases lay in between. The CDR3 sequence: CASTSPGQPQHF. As DNA, the CDR3 is TGTGCCAGTACCTCTCCGGGACAGCCCCAGCATTTT. Supplemented by reference TRBV19 and TRBJ1-5, the full variable domain reads DGGITQSPKYLFRKEGQNVTLSCEQNLNHDAMYWYRQDPGQGLRLIYYSQIVNDFQKGDIAEGYSVSREKKESFPLTVTSAQKNPTAFYLCASTSPGQPQHFGDGTRLSIL.

V is TRBV6-6 and J is TRBJ2-7; tentative D call: TRBD2 (5 bases). The CDR3 runs 14 residues. Germline lookup yields CDR1 MNHNY and CDR2 SVGAGI (reference sequence). The V gene lost 5 bases and the J gene lost 3 bases, with 14 bases spanning the gap. As DNA, the CDR3 is TGTGCCAGCAGTCCCACTAGGGTTCTCTACGAGCAGTACGTC. Translation gives CASSPTRVLYEQYV.

The V and J genes are TRBV11-2 and TRBJ2-6; the D gene is possibly TRBD2 (6 bases). The CDR3 totals 15 residues. The V and J ends lost 5 bases and 4 bases respectively, with 12 bases between them. CDR1 SGHAT and CDR2 FQNNGV come from the germline V gene. For the CDR3, the DNA is TGTGCCAGCAGCCCCGCCCGGGGGGGGGCCAACGTCCTGACTTTC. Amino acid sequence: CASSPARGGANVLTF.

Only one count was recorded for this clone. V gene TRBV5-1 combines with J gene TRBJ1-2, with D possibly being TRBD1 (5 bases). V was pared by 3 bases and J by 2 bases, with 14 bases between. CDR1 is SGHRS, CDR2 YFSETQ, per germline. This CDR3 region has 15 residues. CDR3 coding DNA: TGCGCCAGCAGCTCGGTTGCAGGGCCAAACTATGGCTACACCTTC. Translated: CASSSVAGPNYGYTF.

The CDR3, as DNA: TGTGCCAGCAGACTGGTTCAGGGGATCACTGAAGCTTTCTTT. Its translation is CASRLVQGITEAFF. The rearrangement joins TRBV11-2 to TRBJ1-1; possible D gene TRBD1, 6 bases. The CDR3 spans 14 residues. V lost 6 bases to trimming and J lost 4 bases, with 15 bases between them. Germline lookup yields CDR1 SGHAT and CDR2 FQNNGV.

This clone has more than one count but fewer than ten. The gene calls are TRBV6-1 and TRBJ2-2, with D perhaps TRBD1 (6 bases). Germline V lookup: CDR1 MNHNS, CDR2 SASEGT. Deletions cut 4 bases from V and 4 bases from J, with 16 bases between. This CDR3 has 16 residues. Here the CDR3 reads CASSVVQGSVTGELFF. The CDR3 DNA is TGTGCCAGCAGTGTGGTACAGGGATCTGTCACCGGGGAGCTGTTTTTT.

V usage is TRBV14 and J usage is TRBJ2-3; D uncertain. Trimming shortened V by 0 bases and J by 1 base, and 11 bases separated the two germline ends. The germline gives CDR1 SGHDN, CDR2 FVKESK. The CDR3 extends over 16 amino acids. In DNA form, the CDR3 reads TGTGCCAGCAGCCAAGATCTTAGCTGGGGCACAGATACGCAGTATTTT. Translated: CASSQDLSWGTDTQYF. The full variable domain, rest sourced from reference TRBV14 and TRBJ2-3, is EAGVTQFPSHSVIEKGQTVTLRCDPISGHDNLYWYRRVMGKEIKFLLHFVKESKQDESGMPNNRFLAERTGGTYSTLKVQPAELEDSGVYFCASSQDLSWGTDTQYFGPGTRLTVL.

The chain links TRBV5-6 to TRBJ2-1, with 16 bases lining up with TRBD2. The CDR3 runs 19 residues. With V trimmed by 3 bases and J by 8 bases, 14 bases remained unmatched. CDR1 SGHDT and CDR2 YYEEEE come from the germline V gene. The CDR3 nucleotides read TGTGCCAGCAGCTATAGGGGACTAGCGGGGGGGCGGATAGTATATGAGCAGTTCTTC. Encoded protein: CASSYRGLAGGRIVYEQFF.

This clone has more than one count but fewer than ten. The V and J genes are TRBV18 and TRBJ2-3; 10 nucleotides align to TRBD2. Germline lookup yields CDR1 KGHSH and CDR2 LQKENI. This CDR3 contains 17 residues. V was pared by 4 bases and J by 6 bases, with 13 bases of the junction left unmatched. In DNA form, the CDR3 reads TGTGCCAGCTCACTGTCTAGCGGGGGCCTCCGTATGGATACGCAGTATTTT. Protein sequence: CASSLSSGGLRMDTQYF.

The V gene is TRBV7-9, the J gene TRBJ1-1, with 8 bases fitting TRBD1. The CDR3 length is 16 residues. The germline gives CDR1 SEHNR, CDR2 FQNEAQ (reference sequence). V shed 7 bases and J 0 bases; nucleotides not matched to a gene: 10. The CDR3 here is CASIRQGNIMNTEAFF. CDR3 in DNA: TGTGCCAGCATCAGACAGGGGAATATCATGAACACTGAAGCTTTCTTT.

This clone showed up just a few times. The J gene is TRBJ2-2, the V gene TRBV7-8; TRBD1 matches 7 bases. Germline V CDR1 and CDR2: SGHVS, FQNEAQ. V lost 8 bases and J lost 8; bases outside the gene matches: 8. This CDR3 has 13 amino acids. In nucleotides, the CDR3 is TGTGCCAGCGGGAATCAGGGACAGGGGGAGCTGTTTTTT. Translating gives CASGNQGQGELFF.

The chain couples TRBV7-9 to TRBJ2-3; tentative D call: TRBD1 (5 bases). Germline V gene sequence: CDR1 SEHNR, CDR2 FQNEAQ (reference sequence). Deletions cut 5 bases from V and 10 bases from J, with 16 bases between. The CDR3 contains 13 residues. CDR3: CASSQPGSVPQYF. CDR3 sequence (DNA): TGTGCCAGCAGCCAGCCAGGGTCGGTTCCGCAGTATTTT.

V gene TRBV27 combines with J gene TRBJ1-2, with no clear D. The germline CDR1 and CDR2 sequences are MNHEY and SMNVEV (reference sequence). The CDR3 length is 15 residues. V was shortened by 5 bases and J by 3 bases, with 16 bases between the two germline ends. The CDR3 region is CASSPGLALHYGYTF. The CDR3 region has the DNA TGTGCCAGCAGTCCAGGATTAGCGTTGCACTATGGCTACACCTTC.

The chain joins TRBV5-1 to TRBJ2-6; D not certain. The CDR3 covers 14 residues. V dropped 0 bases and J dropped 1 base, with 2 bases sitting between them. Germline V gene data show CDR1 as SGHRS and CDR2 as YFSETQ. CDR3 sequence reads: CASSLASGANVLTF. For the CDR3, the DNA is TGCGCCAGCAGCTTGGCTTCTGGGGCCAACGTCCTGACTTTC.

This clone was picked up one time. The chain carries TRBV6-4 and TRBJ2-2; unclear D gene. V was trimmed by 0 bases and J by 1 base, leaving 6 bases between them. The CDR3 has 15 amino acids. Germline CDR1 is MRHNA and CDR2 is SNTAGT. This chain's CDR3 is CASSDSAGNTGELFF. The CDR3 coding sequence is TGTGCCAGCAGTGACTCTGCCGGGAACACCGGGGAGCTGTTTTTT.

The chain links TRBV29-1 to TRBJ1-2, with D maybe TRBD1 (6 bases). The V and J ends lost 3 bases and 4 bases respectively, with 12 bases between them. Germline lookup yields CDR1 SQVTM and CDR2 ANQGSEA. The CDR3 loop spans 13 amino acids. CDR3 nucleotides: TGCAGCGTTGAGGCTGGACAGTTCTATGGCTACACCTTC. Translated: CSVEAGQFYGYTF.

The gene calls are TRBV7-3 and TRBJ2-2; 14 nucleotides align to TRBD2. The CDR3 loop spans 17 amino acids. The V and J ends lost 5 bases and 5 bases, in that order; junction bases with no gene match: 7. Germline lookup yields CDR1 SGHTA and CDR2 FQGTGA. The CDR3 reads CASSPGLAGAGTGELFF. The DNA of the CDR3 is TGTGCCAGCAGCCCGGGACTAGCGGGGGCTGGGACCGGGGAGCTGTTTTTT.

Note on this clone: The junction departs from germline at one end; a sequencing error may be responsible. This rearrangement joins TRBV9 to TRBJ2-6; possibly TRBD1 for D (5 bases). Germline values: CDR1 SGDLS, CDR2 YYNGEE. This CDR3 region has 17 residues. CDR3 DNA sequence: TGTGCCAGCAGCGTAGACGTCAGCGCCTCTGGGGCCAACGGCCTGACTTTC. Amino acid sequence: CASSVDVSASGANGLTF.

This clone was recorded a few times. This chain joins TRBV7-8 and TRBJ1-1, with D perhaps TRBD1 (5 bases). CDR1 is SGHVS and CDR2 is FQNEAQ in the germline V gene. V was clipped by 5 bases and J by 2 bases, with 12 bases between them. The CDR3 runs to 14 residues. The chain's CDR3 is CASSPGWSNTEAFF. Written as DNA, the CDR3 is TGTGCCAGCAGCCCAGGGTGGAGTAACACTGAAGCTTTCTTT.